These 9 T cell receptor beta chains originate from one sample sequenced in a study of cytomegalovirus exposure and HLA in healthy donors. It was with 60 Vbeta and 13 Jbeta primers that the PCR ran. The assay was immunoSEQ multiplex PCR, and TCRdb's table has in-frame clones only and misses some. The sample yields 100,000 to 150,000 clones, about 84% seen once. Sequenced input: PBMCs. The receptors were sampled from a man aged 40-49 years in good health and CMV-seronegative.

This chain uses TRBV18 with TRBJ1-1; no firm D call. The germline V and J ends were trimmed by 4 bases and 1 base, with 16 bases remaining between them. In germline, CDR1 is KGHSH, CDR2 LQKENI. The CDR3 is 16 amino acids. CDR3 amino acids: CASSHTVAATNTEAFF. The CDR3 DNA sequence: TGTGCCAGCTCACATACCGTTGCGGCAACGAACACTGAAGCTTTCTTT.

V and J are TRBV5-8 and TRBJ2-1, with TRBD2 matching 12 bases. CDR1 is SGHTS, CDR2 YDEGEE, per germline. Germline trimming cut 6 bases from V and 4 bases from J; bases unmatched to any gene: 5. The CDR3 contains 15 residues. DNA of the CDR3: TGTGCCAGCACCTACGGACTAGCGGGGTACAATGAGCAGTTCTTC. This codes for CASTYGLAGYNEQFF.

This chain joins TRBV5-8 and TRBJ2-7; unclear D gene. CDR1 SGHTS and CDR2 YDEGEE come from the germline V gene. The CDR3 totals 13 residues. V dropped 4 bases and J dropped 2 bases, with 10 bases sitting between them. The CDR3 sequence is CASSKQPTYEQYF. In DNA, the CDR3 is TGTGCCAGCAGCAAGCAACCTACCTACGAGCAGTACTTC.

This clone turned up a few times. The CDR3 sequence is CASSLMATDTQYF. In nucleotides, the CDR3 is TGTGCCAGCAGCTTAATGGCAACAGATACGCAGTATTTT. V usage is TRBV7-2 and J usage is TRBJ2-3; D not certain. This CDR3 comprises 13 residues. Per the germline V gene, CDR1 is SGHTA and CDR2 is FQGNSA. The ends were cut back, 2 bases at V and 3 bases at J, with 6 bases in the middle.

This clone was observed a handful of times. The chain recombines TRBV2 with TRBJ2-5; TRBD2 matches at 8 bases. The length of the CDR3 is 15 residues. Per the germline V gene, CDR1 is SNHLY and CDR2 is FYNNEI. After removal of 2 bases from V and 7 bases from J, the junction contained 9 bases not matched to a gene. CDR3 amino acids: CASSETGGGSRTQYF. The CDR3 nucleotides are TGTGCCAGCAGTGAAACGGGAGGGGGGTCACGGACCCAGTACTTC.

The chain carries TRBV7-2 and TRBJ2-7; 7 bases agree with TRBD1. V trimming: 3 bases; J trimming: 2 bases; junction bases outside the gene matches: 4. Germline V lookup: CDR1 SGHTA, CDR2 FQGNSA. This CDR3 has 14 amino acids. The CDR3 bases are TGTGCCAGCAGCTTTTACGGGACAGCCTACGAGCAGTACTTC. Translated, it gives CASSFYGTAYEQYF.

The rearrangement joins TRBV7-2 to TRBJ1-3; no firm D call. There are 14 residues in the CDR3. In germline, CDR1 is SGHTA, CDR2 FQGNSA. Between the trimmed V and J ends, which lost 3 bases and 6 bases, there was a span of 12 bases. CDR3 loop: CASSFTVSQNTIYF. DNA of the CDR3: TGTGCCAGCAGCTTTACGGTATCTCAAAACACCATATATTTT.

DNA of the CDR3: TGTGCCAGCCGGGACAGGAATCAGCCCCAGCATTTT. It yields the protein CASRDRNQPQHF. This sequence joins TRBV2 and TRBJ1-5; 8 nucleotides match TRBD1. Per germline, CDR1 SNHLY and CDR2 FYNNEI. The CDR3 totals 12 residues. The junction had 1 base not matched to a gene; V was cut back by 8 bases and J by 4 bases.

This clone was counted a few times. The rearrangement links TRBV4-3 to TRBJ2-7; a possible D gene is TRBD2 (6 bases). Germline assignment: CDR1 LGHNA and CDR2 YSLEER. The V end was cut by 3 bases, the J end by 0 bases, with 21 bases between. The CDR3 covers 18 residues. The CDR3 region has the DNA TGCGCCAGCAGCCAGGACTCTAATCGGGCGGGGAACTCCTACGAGCAGTACTTC. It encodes CASSQDSNRAGNSYEQYF.